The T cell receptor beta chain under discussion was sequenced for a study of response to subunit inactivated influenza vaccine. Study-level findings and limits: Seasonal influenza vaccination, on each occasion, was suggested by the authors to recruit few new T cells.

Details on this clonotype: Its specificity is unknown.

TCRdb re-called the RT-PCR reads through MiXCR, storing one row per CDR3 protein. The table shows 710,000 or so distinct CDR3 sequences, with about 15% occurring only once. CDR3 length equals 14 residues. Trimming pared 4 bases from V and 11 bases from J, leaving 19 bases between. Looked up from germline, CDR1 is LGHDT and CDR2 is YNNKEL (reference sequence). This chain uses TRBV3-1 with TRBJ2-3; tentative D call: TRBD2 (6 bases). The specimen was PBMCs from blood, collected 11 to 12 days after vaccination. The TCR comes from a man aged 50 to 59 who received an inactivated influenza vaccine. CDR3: CASSRGRDLAGQYF. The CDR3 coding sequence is TGTGCCAGCAGCCGGGGACGGGACTTAGCAGGGCAGTATTTT.